This is a list of T cell receptor beta chains from one sample in a study of CD8 T cells in ankylosing spondylitis. TCRdb reprocessed the 5' RACE reads with MiXCR, giving one entry per CDR3 protein. The sample lists about 330,000 distinct CDR3 sequences; 8% were seen once. Sequencing was performed on blood, either unsorted or a sorted T cell fraction (not recorded which). The receptors here all came from a male donor with ankylosing spondylitis. Each CDR3 is given with its conserved first and last residue. The D gene is left open where the match is weak. A row's size may be missing; if present it is once, few, many or a size class.

D gene | J gene | clone size | V gene | CDR3 protein | CDR3 DNA
- | TRBJ2-5 | - | TRBV20-1 | CSASRTGETQYF | TGCAGTGCTAGTCGAACGGGAGAGACCCAGTACTTC
TRBD2 | TRBJ2-1 | few | TRBV12-3/TRBV12-4 | CASILAESYNEQFF | TGTGCCAGCATACTAGCGGAATCCTACAATGAGCAGTTCTTC
- | TRBJ2-5 | - | TRBV20-1 | CSARLSGQETQYF | TGCAGTGCTAGACTTAGCGGCCAAGAGACCCAGTACTTC
TRBD2 | TRBJ2-1 | few | TRBV11-2 | CASSSISGRANEQFF | TGTGCCAGCAGCTCCATTAGCGGGAGGGCGAATGAGCAGTTCTTC
- | TRBJ2-7 | - | TRBV5-1 | CASSWSGGGDEQYF | TGCGCCAGCAGCTGGAGCGGAGGCGGGGACGAGCAGTACTTC
- | TRBJ2-1 | few | TRBV12-3/TRBV12-4 | CASKLDSYNEQFF | TGTGCCAGCAAATTAGACAGCTACAATGAGCAGTTCTTC
- | TRBJ1-4 | few | TRBV4-2 | CASSQDGQTDEKLFF | TGTGCCAGCAGCCAAGATGGGCAGACGGATGAAAAACTGTTTTTT
TRBD1 | TRBJ2-1 | few | TRBV7-3 | CASSSGQGDEQFF | TGTGCCAGCAGCTCCGGACAGGGTGATGAGCAGTTCTTC
- | TRBJ2-3 | few | TRBV19 | CASKQESGTDTQYF | TGTGCCAGTAAGCAGGAAAGTGGCACAGATACGCAGTATTTT
- | TRBJ1-2 | few | TRBV27 | CASSSPGQIPGGYTF | TGTGCCAGCAGTTCCCCCGGACAGATCCCCGGGGGCTACACCTTC
- | TRBJ1-1 | many | TRBV9 | CASSVAQKTEAFF | TGTGCCAGCAGCGTAGCACAGAAGACTGAAGCTTTCTTT
- | TRBJ1-5 | few | TRBV21-1 | CARNRQPQHF | TGTGCCAGAAATCGGCAGCCCCAGCATTTT
- | TRBJ2-2 | - | TRBV12-5 | CASGPPTRGELFF | TGTGCTAGTGGTCCGCCGACCCGAGGGGAGCTGTTTTTT
- | TRBJ2-5 | - | TRBV18 | CASSPPPGTVVTQYF | TGTGCCAGCTCACCCCCTCCAGGGACCGTAGTGACCCAGTACTTC
TRBD1 | TRBJ1-4 | - | TRBV12-3/TRBV12-4 | CASSFLGTGLFF | TGTGCCAGCAGTTTTTTAGGGACAGGACTGTTTTTT
- | TRBJ1-5 | - | TRBV6-2/TRBV6-3 | CASSYSGKDNQPQHF | TGTGCCAGCAGTTACTCCGGCAAGGACAATCAGCCCCAGCATTTT
TRBD2 | TRBJ2-3 | few | TRBV15 | CATSRLAGRWDTQYF | TGTGCCACCAGCAGGCTAGCGGGAAGATGGGATACGCAGTATTTT
- | TRBJ2-2 | - | TRBV15 | CATSRALSVNTGELFF | TGTGCCACCAGCAGAGCACTCAGCGTGAACACCGGGGAGCTGTTTTTT
- | TRBJ2-2 | many | TRBV6-5 | CASSYNQALAGELFF | TGTGCCAGCAGCTATAATCAGGCCCTAGCCGGGGAGCTGTTTTTT
TRBD2 | TRBJ2-2 | - | TRBV3-1 | CASSARWEPAGGTGELFF | TGTGCCAGCAGCGCCCGTTGGGAGCCAGCGGGAGGTACCGGGGAGCTGTTTTTT
- | TRBJ1-5 | few | TRBV7-2 | CASSLETGPQHF | TGTGCCAGCAGCTTAGAGACCGGGCCCCAGCATTTT
- | TRBJ2-7 | many | TRBV5-1 | CASSLAASYEQYF | TGTGCCAGCAGCTTGGCTGCCTCCTACGAGCAGTACTTC
TRBD1 | TRBJ2-2 | - | TRBV6-1 | CASSRDSRTGELFF | TGTGCCAGCAGCCGGGACAGTAGGACCGGGGAGCTGTTTTTT
- | TRBJ2-7 | many | TRBV20-1 | CSASYRSYEQYF | TGCAGTGCTAGTTACAGAAGTTACGAGCAGTACTTC
TRBD1 | TRBJ1-5 | many | TRBV20-1 | CSATGGRSNQPQHF | TGCAGTGCCACAGGGGGCAGGAGCAATCAGCCCCAGCATTTT
- | TRBJ1-6 | - | TRBV4-2 | CASSQDEGSGPLHF | TGTGCCAGCAGCCAAGATGAGGGTTCTGGGCCCCTCCACTTT
- | TRBJ2-5 | few | TRBV20-1 | CSASTVQEQETQYF | TGCAGTGCCTCAACCGTACAGGAGCAAGAGACCCAGTACTTC
- | TRBJ1-1 | - | TRBV12-3/TRBV12-4 | CASIRQREAFF | TGTGCCAGCATTCGACAGCGAGAAGCTTTCTTT
- | TRBJ2-3 | many | TRBV12-3/TRBV12-4 | CASSLGTMEGTDTQYF | TGTGCCAGCAGTTTAGGGACCATGGAGGGGACAGATACGCAGTATTTT
TRBD1 | TRBJ1-5 | - | TRBV10-3 | CAISEPGQAHQPQHF | TGTGCCATCAGTGAACCGGGACAGGCACACCAGCCCCAGCATTTT
- | TRBJ1-1 | few | TRBV5-1 | CASSGTGKPTPEAFF | TGCGCCAGCAGCGGCACAGGGAAACCAACACCTGAAGCTTTCTTT
TRBD2 | TRBJ2-1 | few | TRBV12-3/TRBV12-4 | CASISGRGWGNEQFF | TGTGCCAGCATCTCGGGGAGGGGATGGGGGAATGAGCAGTTCTTC
TRBD1 | TRBJ2-7 | - | TRBV11-1 | CASSPGTGWEQYF | TGTGCCAGCAGCCCGGGGACAGGGTGGGAGCAGTACTTC